These T cell receptor beta chains were read from a single sample in a study of blood T cells in healthy people across ages. TCRdb re-called the 5' RACE reads with MiXCR, one entry per CDR3 protein. The sample lists roughly 800,000 distinct CDR3 sequences, about three fifths seen once, with roughly 22% in the top ten. The sample comprised blood. These receptors all come from a man aged 25-45 years in good health. Each CDR3 is given with its conserved first and last residue. D genes are given only for firm matches. Size tells how often a clone was seen (once, few, many) or the class of an expanded clone, and some rows leave it out.

clone_size d_call j_call v_call cdr3_nt cdr3_aa
- - TRBJ2-1 TRBV7-2 TGTGCCAGCAGCTTAATTAGCTGGGGTGAGCAGTTCTTC CASSLISWGEQFF
- TRBD2 TRBJ2-1 TRBV29-1 TGCAGCGCAAAGACTAGCGGGAGTTTTAGTGAGCAGTTCTTC CSAKTSGSFSEQFF
- - TRBJ1-5 TRBV2 TGTGCCAGCAGTCAGGACATTACAGGATACAATCAGCCCCAGCATTTT CASSQDITGYNQPQHF
- TRBD2 TRBJ2-5 TRBV20-1 TGCAGTGCTAACCAGATAGCGGGACCTACAGAGACCCAGTACTTC CSANQIAGPTETQYF
few - TRBJ2-7 TRBV6-1 TGTGCCAGCACGAGCGGAGCCTACGAGCAGTACTTC CASTSGAYEQYF
few - TRBJ2-1 TRBV4-3 TGCGCCAGCAGCCAAGTTATTTCTTATACTGACAGCTACAATGAGCAGTTCTTC CASSQVISYTDSYNEQFF
few TRBD1 TRBJ2-6 TRBV15 TGTGCCACCAGCAGAGTCGGGACAGGGGTCTCTGGGGCCAACGTCCTGACTTTC CATSRVGTGVSGANVLTF
- TRBD2 TRBJ2-4 TRBV11-2 TGTGCCAGCAGCTCTAGCGGGGGGCGGGGGGGCATTCAGTACTTC CASSSSGGRGGIQYF
few - TRBJ2-3 TRBV7-2 TGTGCCAGCAGCGCCAGGGATACGCAGTATTTT CASSARDTQYF
- - TRBJ2-6 TRBV7-8 TGTGCCAGCAGCCGACAGGCTAGCTCTGGGGCCAACGTCCTGACTTTC CASSRQASSGANVLTF
- - TRBJ2-7 TRBV25-1 TGTGCCAGCAGTGCTCCGGGATCGCCCTACGAGCAGTACTTC CASSAPGSPYEQYF
- TRBD2 TRBJ2-5 TRBV6-5 TGTGCCAGCAGTTACTCCAGCGGGGTTAAAGAGACCCAGTACTTC CASSYSSGVKETQYF
- - TRBJ2-7 TRBV7-8 TGTGCCAGCACCCCCCAGGGTTCTTCCTACGAGCAGTACTTC CASTPQGSSYEQYF
- TRBD2 TRBJ2-3 TRBV7-8 TGTGCCAGCAGCCTATGGACTAGCGGGTCGCACACAGATACGCAGTATTTT CASSLWTSGSHTDTQYF
- TRBD2 TRBJ2-7 TRBV4-3 TGCGCCAGCAGCCAAGAACTAGCGGGACGGAGCTCCTACGAGCAGTACTTC CASSQELAGRSSYEQYF
- TRBD1 TRBJ2-5 TRBV5-1 TGCGCCAGCAGCTTGGACCAGGGGGCGAGGGAGACCCAGTACTTC CASSLDQGARETQYF
- - TRBJ1-1 TRBV7-9 TGTGCCAGCAGCCGCGGGACCGCCACTGAAGCTTTCTTT CASSRGTATEAFF
few - TRBJ2-7 TRBV5-1 TGCGCCAGCAGCTTGGATACATCGGACGTATACGAGCAGTACTTC CASSLDTSDVYEQYF
- TRBD1 TRBJ2-3 TRBV11-2 TGTGCCAGCAGCTTTCCCTCTGGGCTCTCCGACAGGGCAGATACGCAGTATTTT CASSFPSGLSDRADTQYF
few - TRBJ2-5 TRBV4-1 TGCGCCAGCAGCCAAGTCTTCCAAGAGACCCAGTACTTC CASSQVFQETQYF
- - TRBJ1-2 TRBV28 TGTGCCAGCAGTTTACGCAGCTATGGCTACACCTTC CASSLRSYGYTF
many TRBD2 TRBJ2-3 TRBV20-1 TGCAGTGCTAGACCCCGACTAGCGAGCACAGATACGCAGTATTTT CSARPRLASTDTQYF
- TRBD1 TRBJ1-2 TRBV27 TGTGCCAGCAGCTTAATTGGGACAGGGGTCTATGGCTACACCTTC CASSLIGTGVYGYTF
- - TRBJ2-7 TRBV29-1 TGCAGCGCCGGAACATCCTCCTACGAGCAGTACTTC CSAGTSSYEQYF
- - TRBJ2-7 TRBV20-1 TGCAGTGCTAGAGAGGGGCGGGGGCCCTACGAGCAGTACTTC CSAREGRGPYEQYF
once TRBD1 TRBJ2-7 TRBV6-2/TRBV6-3 TGTGCCAGCAGCCGGACAGGGAACCCCTACGAGCAGTACTTC CASSRTGNPYEQYF
once - TRBJ2-3 TRBV20-1 TGCAGTGCTAGAGTGGGGTTTTCATCAGATACGCAGTATTTT CSARVGFSSDTQYF
- TRBD2 TRBJ2-3 TRBV7-2 TGTGCCAGCAGCAATCCTAGCGGGAGTTCGGGATTTTTAGATACGCAGTATTTT CASSNPSGSSGFLDTQYF
few TRBD2 TRBJ2-1 TRBV7-2 TGTGCCAGCAGCCGGTCAGTAACGACTAGCGGGAGGGCTCACAATGAGCAGTTCTTC CASSRSVTTSGRAHNEQFF
- TRBD1 TRBJ1-2 TRBV4-2 TGTGCCAGCAGCCACCCCAAGGACAGGTATGGCTACACCTTC CASSHPKDRYGYTF
few - TRBJ2-3 TRBV24-1 TGTGCCACCAGTGATCCCTCAGGGGTAGATACGCAGTATTTT CATSDPSGVDTQYF
- - TRBJ2-7 TRBV6-6 TGTGCCAGCACTCTCCCGGACGGATCCTACGAGCAGTACTTC CASTLPDGSYEQYF
few - TRBJ1-2 TRBV7-9 TGTGCCAGCAGCGTACCCGGGACACGGTATGGCTACACCTTC CASSVPGTRYGYTF
- TRBD1 TRBJ2-5 TRBV25-1 TGTGCCAGCAGTATTGGACAGGGGCAAGAGACCCAGTACTTC CASSIGQGQETQYF
- TRBD1 TRBJ1-4 TRBV7-8 TGTGCCAGCAGCCAGGGACAGGGAAAACTGTTTTTT CASSQGQGKLFF
- - TRBJ2-3 TRBV12-3/TRBV12-4 TGTGCCAGCAGTTACGGCAGCACAGATACGCAGTATTTT CASSYGSTDTQYF
- - TRBJ2-1 TRBV5-1 TGCGCCAGCAGCTGGAGGGGTCCCAATGAGCAGTTCTTC CASSWRGPNEQFF
- TRBD1 TRBJ1-1 TRBV10-3 TGTGCCATCGGACCCAGGGGGAGCACTGAAGCTTTCTTT CAIGPRGSTEAFF
- - TRBJ2-3 TRBV20-1 TGCAGTGCTCACAGCCTGAAGGGGACGACAGATACGCAGTATTTT CSAHSLKGTTDTQYF
once TRBD2 TRBJ2-5 TRBV3-1 TGTGCCAGCAGCGAACTAGCGGAAGGTTTAGTTGAGACCCAGTACTTC CASSELAEGLVETQYF
- - TRBJ2-3 TRBV10-3 TGTGCCATCAGTGAGCGGCAGGGTACAGATACGCAGTATTTT CAISERQGTDTQYF
- - TRBJ1-2 TRBV29-1 TGCAGCGTCAGTGGGGGGTCGAGAACAAGCTACACCTTC CSVSGGSRTSYTF
- TRBD1 TRBJ1-2 TRBV20-1 TGCAGTGCTAGGGACAGGGGGGCAAGCTATGGCTACACCTTC CSARDRGASYGYTF
- - TRBJ2-1 TRBV5-1 TGCGCCAGCAGCCCACCTCCGGGACTTAGCAATGAGCAGTTCTTC CASSPPPGLSNEQFF
- - TRBJ2-1 TRBV5-1 TGCGCCAGCGAGGGCTGCAATGAGCAGTTCTTC CASEGCNEQFF
once TRBD1 TRBJ1-4 TRBV7-9 TGTGCCAGCAGCCAACAGGGGGGAAAAGAAAAACTGTTTTTT CASSQQGGKEKLFF
- TRBD1 TRBJ2-1 TRBV12-3/TRBV12-4 TGTGCCAGCAGTATCTCCCTCGGGACAGGGGATTTTGATGAGCAGTTCTTC CASSISLGTGDFDEQFF
few - TRBJ2-1 TRBV2 TGTGCCAGCAGTCGGGACCTAGTGTCCTACGAGCAGTTCTTC CASSRDLVSYEQFF
- - TRBJ2-3 TRBV12-3/TRBV12-4 TGTGCCAGCATCATCGCGGGGCGGCCCGATACGCAGTATTTT CASIIAGRPDTQYF
- TRBD1 TRBJ2-7 TRBV4-3 TGCGCCAGCAGCCAAGTCAGGGGGCTCGACGAGCAGTACTTC CASSQVRGLDEQYF
once - TRBJ2-7 TRBV5-1 TGCGCCAGCAGCGGATCAGGGAGGAGCTCCTACGAGCAGTACTTC CASSGSGRSSYEQYF